This T cell receptor beta chain came from a study of blood T cell repertoires in COVID-19. Across the whole study: From the United States, Italy and Spain came samples of acute and convalescent COVID-19. T cells, B-cell-depleted T cells, or PBMCs provided the cDNA or gDNA that served as material.

This CDR3 spans 15 amino acids. Germline CDR1 reads LNHDA; CDR2 reads SQIVND (reference sequence). V shed 3 bases, J shed 2 bases, and the junction held 4 bases outside the gene matches. Authors' data handling: Quantification of nucleated cells was approximated via reference gene primer amplification. Using immunoSEQ multiplex PCR, the repertoire was profiled, and TCRdb retains in-frame clones only, with some absent. V and J calls and clone size are as listed in that table; D and trimming were resolved from the DNA. The sample includes tens of thousands of clones, approximately 80% of them seen just once.

The sequenced sample was peripheral blood. This sequence joins TRBV19 and TRBJ2-7, with TRBD1 matching 10 bases. This TCR came from a human donor in a cohort sampled during active COVID-19. In DNA, the CDR3 is TGTGCCAGTAGTATTGGGACAGGGGCTGCCTACGAGCAGTACTTC. Amino acid sequence: CASSIGTGAAYEQYF.